Listed below are T cell receptor beta chains from one sample, sequenced in a study of blood T cell repertoires in COVID-19. The data were produced by immunoSEQ multiplex PCR, yet TCRdb's version contains in-frame clones alone and is incomplete. The sample comprises around 100,000 clones, roughly 88% of which are singletons, and almost 8.5% rests with the top ten. What was sequenced was peripheral blood. The source is an older woman who had recovered from COVID-19. Each CDR3 is given with its conserved first and last residue. Fields, in order: V gene, CDR3 length, J gene, D gene, clone size, CDR3 protein, CDR3 DNA. D genes are given only for firm matches. The size field is filled for only some rows; it gives once, few, many or a size class.

V: TRBV5-5; length: 15; J: TRBJ1-6; D: TRBD1; size: -; CDR3: CASSLGTGVNSPLHF; DNA: TGTGCCAGCAGCTTGGGGACAGGGGTAAATTCACCCCTCCACTTT
V: TRBV19; length: 16; J: TRBJ2-5; D: -; size: -; CDR3: CASRGRSRQQGETQYF; DNA: TGTGCCAGCCGAGGGCGGTCCCGGCAGCAAGGGGAGACCCAGTACTTC
V: TRBV30; length: 11; J: TRBJ2-2; D: -; size: -; CDR3: CAWGLSGELFF; DNA: TGTGCCTGGGGTCTCTCCGGGGAGCTGTTTTTT
V: TRBV28; length: 11; J: TRBJ2-1; D: -; size: -; CDR3: CASSNNRVKFF; DNA: TGTGCCAGCAGTAATAACAGGGTTAAGTTCTTC
V: TRBV28; length: 16; J: TRBJ1-2; D: -; size: -; CDR3: CASSRTVLPTNYGYTF; DNA: TGTGCCAGCAGTCGGACAGTCCTCCCTACTAACTATGGCTACACCTTC
V: TRBV2; length: 18; J: TRBJ2-2; D: -; size: -; CDR3: CASTRGGQVTLNTGELFF; DNA: TGTGCCAGCACAAGGGGGGGACAGGTGACACTTAACACCGGGGAGCTGTTTTTT
V: TRBV6-4; length: 14; J: TRBJ1-1; D: TRBD1; size: -; CDR3: CASSPQTGVTEAFF; DNA: TGTGCCAGCAGTCCACAAACAGGGGTTACTGAAGCTTTCTTT
V: TRBV19; length: 13; J: TRBJ1-2; D: TRBD1; size: -; CDR3: CASSRTGGYGYTF; DNA: TGTGCCAGTAGTCGGACAGGGGGCTATGGCTACACCTTC
V: TRBV4-3; length: 15; J: TRBJ2-5; D: TRBD2; size: -; CDR3: CASSSGSGSGETQYF; DNA: TGCGCCAGCAGCTCGGGTAGCGGGAGCGGAGAGACCCAGTACTTC
V: TRBV10-3; length: 16; J: TRBJ2-2; D: -; size: -; CDR3: CAISGGGARSAGELFF; DNA: TGTGCCATCAGTGGAGGGGGGGCGCGCTCGGCCGGGGAGCTGTTTTTT
V: TRBV2; length: 13; J: TRBJ2-7; D: TRBD1; size: -; CDR3: CASRKTGAGEQYF; DNA: TGTGCCAGCAGAAAGACAGGGGCCGGCGAGCAGTACTTC
V: TRBV19; length: 14; J: TRBJ1-2; D: -; size: -; CDR3: CASSIGGREVGYTF; DNA: TGTGCCAGTAGTATCGGAGGGCGCGAAGTTGGCTACACCTTC
V: TRBV6-5; length: 13; J: TRBJ1-2; D: TRBD1; size: -; CDR3: CASSKDRAYGYTF; DNA: TGTGCCAGCAGCAAAGACAGGGCCTATGGCTACACCTTC
V: TRBV10-3; length: 12; J: TRBJ1-1; D: -; size: -; CDR3: CAIQTVNTEAFF; DNA: TGTGCCATACAGACAGTGAACACTGAAGCTTTCTTT
V: TRBV19; length: 15; J: TRBJ2-2; D: TRBD1; size: -; CDR3: CASSIQGVDTGELFF; DNA: TGTGCCAGTAGTATTCAGGGGGTGGACACCGGGGAGCTGTTTTTT
V: TRBV6-2/TRBV6-3; length: 15; J: TRBJ1-4; D: -; size: -; CDR3: CASSHGGATNEKLFF; DNA: TGTGCCAGCAGCCATGGGGGCGCAACTAATGAAAAACTGTTTTTT
V: TRBV5-1; length: 15; J: TRBJ2-1; D: TRBD2; size: -; CDR3: CASSLGLAASNEQFF; DNA: TGCGCCAGCAGCTTAGGACTAGCGGCATCCAATGAGCAGTTCTTC
V: TRBV9; length: 12; J: TRBJ2-7; D: TRBD1; size: -; CDR3: CAGGGYYYEQYF; DNA: TGTGCAGGGGGCGGCTATTACTACGAGCAGTACTTC
V: TRBV5-1; length: 13; J: TRBJ2-5; D: -; size: -; CDR3: CASSDNREETQYF; DNA: TGCGCCAGCAGCGATAACAGGGAGGAGACCCAGTACTTC
V: TRBV7-9; length: 16; J: TRBJ1-1; D: -; size: -; CDR3: CASSLVWARLGTEAFF; DNA: TGTGCCAGCAGCTTAGTTTGGGCCAGATTGGGCACTGAAGCTTTCTTT
V: TRBV18; length: 22; J: TRBJ1-1; D: TRBD1; size: -; CDR3: CASSPLGPGQGLVRSMNTEAFF; DNA: TGTGCCAGCTCACCCCTTGGACCGGGACAGGGACTAGTTAGATCCATGAACACTGAAGCTTTCTTT
V: TRBV6-2/TRBV6-3; length: 17; J: TRBJ2-1; D: TRBD2; size: few; CDR3: CASSYPTSGASYNEQFF; DNA: TGTGCCAGCAGTTACCCGACTAGCGGGGCCTCTTACAATGAGCAGTTCTTC
V: TRBV7-8; length: 13; J: TRBJ1-6; D: -; size: -; CDR3: CASSLAGDSPLHF; DNA: TGTGCCAGCAGCTTAGCCGGGGATTCACCCCTCCACTTT
V: TRBV5-1; length: 11; J: TRBJ2-2; D: -; size: -; CDR3: CASIAAGELFF; DNA: TGCGCCAGCATAGCGGCCGGGGAGCTGTTTTTT
V: TRBV13; length: 14; J: TRBJ2-7; D: -; size: -; CDR3: CASSLLSGSYEQYF; DNA: TGTGCCAGCAGCCTGTTGAGCGGATCCTACGAGCAGTACTTC
V: TRBV27; length: 16; J: TRBJ2-7; D: TRBD1; size: few; CDR3: CASRHLSDRGSNEQYF; DNA: TGTGCCAGCAGACACCTATCGGACAGGGGGAGCAACGAGCAGTACTTC
V: TRBV6-5; length: 14; J: TRBJ1-5; D: TRBD1; size: once; CDR3: CATGDRVGNQPQHF; DNA: TGTGCCACTGGAGACAGGGTAGGCAATCAGCCCCAGCATTTT
V: TRBV11-2; length: 16; J: TRBJ2-5; D: TRBD1; size: -; CDR3: CASSLRTDRVGETQYF; DNA: TGTGCCAGCAGCTTGCGCACCGACAGGGTCGGAGAGACCCAGTACTTC
V: TRBV21-1; length: 15; J: TRBJ2-7; D: -; size: -; CDR3: CASSKLAGSFYEQYF; DNA: TGTGCCAGCAGCAAACTAGCGGGGTCCTTCTACGAGCAGTACTTC
V: TRBV5-1; length: 18; J: TRBJ2-5; D: TRBD2; size: -; CDR3: CASSLSSPTAGGAETQYF; DNA: TGCGCCAGCAGCTTGAGTAGTCCTACAGCGGGGGGAGCGGAGACCCAGTACTTC
V: TRBV5-1; length: 14; J: TRBJ2-5; D: -; size: -; CDR3: CASSLVGSVETQYF; DNA: TGCGCCAGCAGCTTGGTGGGTAGCGTGGAGACCCAGTACTTC
V: TRBV19; length: 15; J: TRBJ2-7; D: -; size: few; CDR3: CASSIWATSSYEQYF; DNA: TGTGCCAGTAGTATTTGGGCGACTAGCTCCTACGAGCAGTACTTC
V: TRBV7-9; length: 13; J: TRBJ1-2; D: -; size: -; CDR3: CASSPPYLDGYTF; DNA: TGTGCCAGCAGCCCCCCCTACTTGGATGGCTACACCTTC
V: TRBV9; length: 17; J: TRBJ2-2; D: -; size: -; CDR3: CASSRGVGATNTGELFF; DNA: TGTGCCAGCAGCCGAGGGGTGGGGGCGACGAACACCGGGGAGCTGTTTTTT
V: TRBV5-1; length: 12; J: TRBJ2-1; D: -; size: -; CDR3: CASSLIPGILFF; DNA: TGCGCCAGCAGCTTGATCCCGGGGATACTGTTCTTC
V: TRBV29-1; length: 16; J: TRBJ1-1; D: -; size: few; CDR3: CSVEPIREAGGCEAFF; DNA: TGCAGCGTTGAACCTATCAGGGAGGCCGGGGGATGTGAAGCTTTCTTT
V: TRBV28; length: 14; J: TRBJ1-1; D: -; size: once; CDR3: CASTQQGGSTEAFF; DNA: TGTGCCAGCACCCAACAGGGCGGCAGCACTGAAGCTTTCTTT
V: TRBV13; length: 14; J: TRBJ2-3; D: TRBD2; size: -; CDR3: CASRAEREKYTQYF; DNA: TGTGCCAGCAGGGCCGAGCGGGAGAAGTATACGCAGTATTTT
V: TRBV6-1; length: 14; J: TRBJ1-1; D: -; size: -; CDR3: CASSEMQENTEAFF; DNA: TGTGCCAGCAGTGAGATGCAGGAGAACACTGAAGCTTTCTTT
V: TRBV5-1; length: 15; J: TRBJ2-2; D: -; size: -; CDR3: CASSLAGSSAGELFF; DNA: TGCGCCAGCAGCTTGGCGGGTTCGTCTGCCGGGGAGCTGTTTTTT
V: TRBV27; length: 15; J: TRBJ2-3; D: -; size: -; CDR3: CASRPQLVSTDTQYF; DNA: TGTGCCAGCAGACCGCAGTTGGTTAGCACAGATACGCAGTATTTT
V: TRBV6-1; length: 15; J: TRBJ1-2; D: -; size: -; CDR3: CASNNPREFNYGYTF; DNA: TGTGCCAGCAATAATCCCCGAGAATTTAACTATGGCTACACCTTC
V: TRBV5-4; length: 13; J: TRBJ1-1; D: -; size: -; CDR3: CASSEQWGAEAFF; DNA: TGTGCCAGCAGCGAGCAATGGGGGGCTGAAGCTTTCTTT
V: TRBV7-2; length: 15; J: TRBJ2-5; D: -; size: -; CDR3: CASSLSTGGTGTQYF; DNA: TGTGCCAGCAGCTTAAGTACTGGAGGGACCGGGACCCAGTACTTC